The 32 T cell receptor beta chains in this list originate from one sample, sequenced in a study of T cells in Graves' hyperthyroidism and ophthalmopathy. Authors of the study amplified TCR beta CDR3 regions from RNA transcripts. Using the HTBI primer set, a first-round RT-PCR was run on the TCR CDR3. TCRdb fed the multiplex PCR reads into MiXCR, producing one record per CDR3 protein. The repertoire consists of under 800,000 distinct CDR3 sequences, with less than 15% occurring once and the leading ten covering about 9.4%. The sequenced sample was blood. Receptors were obtained from a young woman with Graves' hyperthyroidism.

This clonotype was seen ten or more times. The chain links TRBV3-1 to TRBJ2-1; no firm D call. The V end was cut by 6 bases, the J end by 4 bases, with 10 bases between. CDR3 length: 13 residues. Germline CDR1 and CDR2: LGHDT and YNNKEL (reference sequence). This CDR3 is CASRNNQYNEQFF. The CDR3, as DNA: TGTGCCAGCAGGAATAACCAGTACAATGAGCAGTTCTTC.

J is TRBJ2-7 and V is TRBV6-1; perhaps TRBD2 as D (5 bases). From germline, CDR1 is MNHNS and CDR2 SASEGT. The germline V and J ends were trimmed by 3 bases and 5 bases, with 17 bases remaining between them. This CDR3 comprises 15 residues. The CDR3 sequence: CASSDPGRMRDEQYF. The CDR3 nucleotides read TGTGCCAGCAGTGACCCCGGACGTATGAGGGACGAGCAGTACTTC.

This clonotype was seen a handful of times. V usage is TRBV19 and J usage is TRBJ2-1, with a possible D match to TRBD1 (5 bases). The length of the CDR3 is 12 residues. Germline assignment: CDR1 LNHDA and CDR2 SQIVND (reference sequence). Trimming removed 2 bases from V and 10 bases from J, with 9 bases in between. The CDR3 sequence: CASSIQGGEQFF. The CDR3 DNA sequence: TGTGCCAGTAGTATACAGGGCGGAGAGCAGTTCTTC.

This clonotype has ten or more counts. The gene calls are TRBV27 and TRBJ1-3; the D is unclear. Germline CDR1 reads MNHEY; CDR2 reads SMNVEV (reference sequence). The germline V and J ends were trimmed by 4 bases and 2 bases, with 15 bases remaining between them. The CDR3 sequence is 16 residues long. The CDR3 nucleotides read TGTGCCAGCAGTTCGCTTCCCGGTCCAGCTGGAAACACCATATATTTT. It yields the protein CASSSLPGPAGNTIYF.

The chain links TRBV12-3 or TRBV12-4 to TRBJ2-3, with a possible D match to TRBD1 (6 bases). The V and J ends lost 2 bases and 6 bases respectively, with 15 bases between them. The CDR3 sequence is 15 residues long. The CDR3 sequence is CASSLRQGRTDTQYF. Here the CDR3 DNA reads TGTGCCAGCAGTTTAAGGCAGGGGCGGACGGATACGCAGTATTTT.

The sample holds many counts of this clonotype. V and J are TRBV18 and TRBJ1-5, with D uncertain. The length of the CDR3 is 13 residues. Germline-derived CDR1 and CDR2 are KGHSH and LQKENI. V was cut by 2 bases and J by 7 bases, with 9 bases left in between. CDR3 loop: CASSPGVEQPQHF. The CDR3 nucleotides read TGTGCCAGCTCACCAGGGGTTGAGCAGCCCCAGCATTTT.

A note on this clonotype: It may be a read error: a sequence one base away is much more abundant. The chain employs TRBV20-1 and TRBJ1-1, with unresolved D. In germline, CDR1 is DFQATT, CDR2 SNEGSKA (reference sequence). V gave up 1 base and J gave up 0 bases, with 12 bases separating them. The CDR3 extends over 15 amino acids. The CDR3 protein is CSARGASQMNTEAFF. CDR3 DNA sequence: TGCAGTGCTAGAGGTGCCAGTCAAATGAACACTGAAGCTTTCTTT.

There are many counts of this clonotype. The J gene is TRBJ2-7, the V gene TRBV11-2; 9 bases align to TRBD1. The CDR3 runs 14 residues. The V segment lost 3 bases and the J segment 4 bases; nucleotides outside the gene matches: 4. CDR1 is SGHAT, CDR2 FQNNGV, per germline. The CDR3 reads CASSFHGQGYEQYF. CDR3 sequence (DNA): TGTGCCAGCAGCTTCCATGGACAGGGGTACGAGCAGTACTTC.

In DNA form, the CDR3 reads TGTGCCAGCATCAAGAATCGGCTAGGGTTTCGAGAATTCACGGCTTTCTTT. Amino acid sequence: CASIKNRLGFREFTAFF. The chain employs TRBV6-2 or TRBV6-3 and TRBJ1-1; D remains unclear. The germline V gene encodes CDR1 MNHEY and CDR2 SVGEGT. The CDR3 spans 17 residues. Trimming cost V 7 bases and J 11 bases, with 32 bases left between them.

This clonotype was counted between two and nine times. The V call is TRBV30, the J call TRBJ2-7, with 8 bases that match TRBD1. The CDR3 is made up of 15 amino acids. V lost 0 bases and J lost 2; bases outside the gene matches: 6. The germline V gene has CDR1 GTSNPN and CDR2 SVGIG (reference sequence). The CDR3, as DNA: TGTGCCTGGAGTGTACAGGGGGTAGGCCCCTACGAGCAGTACTTC. This sequence encodes CAWSVQGVGPYEQYF.

This clonotype was recorded a few times. V gene TRBV9 combines with J gene TRBJ2-3; no clear D gene. The V gene lost 3 bases and the J gene lost 2 bases, with 4 bases spanning the gap. The CDR3 runs to 12 residues. Germline V CDR1 and CDR2: SGDLS, YYNGEE. Written as DNA, the CDR3 is TGTGCCAGCAGCGATTTCACAGATACGCAGTATTTT. Translation gives CASSDFTDTQYF.

This clonotype occurred many times. V usage is TRBV12-5 and J usage is TRBJ2-1, with 10 bases lining up with TRBD1. The CDR3 totals 14 residues. Germline V CDR1 and CDR2: LGHNT, FRNRAP. V shed 6 bases and J 5 bases; nucleotides not matched to a gene: 4. CDR3 sequence reads: CASGGQGRDNEQFF. DNA of the CDR3: TGTGCTAGTGGGGGACAGGGGAGAGACAATGAGCAGTTCTTC.

This clonotype was found many times. V usage is TRBV13 and J usage is TRBJ1-1; 10 bases fit TRBD1. V was clipped by 0 bases and J by 8 bases; unmatched bases: 3. Germline CDR1 reads PRHDT; CDR2 reads FYEKMQ (reference sequence). This CDR3 has 14 amino acids. This chain's CDR3 is CASSLGGQGREAFF. CDR3 bases: TGTGCCAGCAGCTTAGGGGGACAGGGGAGGGAAGCTTTCTTT.

This clonotype came up many times. The chain is built from TRBV27 and TRBJ2-1; TRBD2 agrees at 9 bases. CDR1 and CDR2 from the germline V gene are MNHEY and SMNVEV (reference sequence). Trimming removed 4 bases from V and 3 bases from J; junction bases left unmatched: 25. The CDR3 sequence is 22 residues long. The CDR3 reads CASSSYTLRRLAAARVYNEQFF. The CDR3 DNA reads as TGTGCCAGCAGTTCCTACACCCTCCGCCGACTAGCGGCAGCAAGAGTCTACAATGAGCAGTTCTTC.

At least ten counts were recorded for this clonotype. The chain joins TRBV29-1 to TRBJ2-5; the D gene is possibly TRBD2 (6 bases). With 4 bases removed from V and 3 bases from J, the gap between germline ends came to 21 bases. The CDR3 is 16 amino acids. From germline, CDR1 is SQVTM and CDR2 ANQGSEA. CDR3 coding DNA: TGCAGCGTTGTTATGGGCGGGACGGGTCCCGAAGAGACCCAGTACTTC. Translated: CSVVMGGTGPEETQYF.

The chain couples TRBV9 to TRBJ1-1; D gene ambiguous. Deletions cut 0 bases from V and 1 base from J, with 10 bases between. The germline V gene encodes CDR1 SGDLS and CDR2 YYNGEE. This CDR3 comprises 15 residues. As DNA, the CDR3 is TGTGCCAGCAGCGTAGAAGGGCAGCAGAACACTGAAGCTTTCTTT. As protein: CASSVEGQQNTEAFF.

The chain recombines TRBV7-9 with TRBJ2-2; D may correspond to TRBD1 or TRBD2 (5 bases each). The germline gives CDR1 SEHNR, CDR2 FQNEAQ (reference sequence). With 7 bases removed from V and 3 bases from J, the gap between germline ends came to 15 bases. The CDR3 has 15 amino acids. CDR3 DNA: TGTGCCAGCATTGGGGCTAGCTTATACACCGGGGAGCTGTTTTTT. Its translation is CASIGASLYTGELFF.

As regards this clonotype: Given a much more abundant clone one base away, this may be a read error. This chain joins TRBV28 and TRBJ2-7; TRBD1 aligns across 8 bases. The germline gives CDR1 MDHEN, CDR2 SYDVKM. V gave up 9 bases and J gave up 6 bases; unmatched junction bases: 10. CDR3 length equals 13 residues. CDR3 nucleotide sequence: TGTGCCAGAGTACAGGGGGTAAAGGTCGAGCAGTACTTC. Its protein is CARVQGVKVEQYF.

The chain recombines TRBV3-1 with TRBJ2-1, with 10 bases that match TRBD2. The germline V gene has CDR1 LGHDT and CDR2 YNNKEL (reference sequence). The CDR3 covers 16 residues. V was pared by 0 bases and J by 6 bases, with 5 bases of the junction left unmatched. In DNA, the CDR3 is TGTGCCAGCAGCCAAGATAAACTAGCGGGACTCAATGAGCAGTTCTTC. Amino acids: CASSQDKLAGLNEQFF.

This clonotype was seen more than once but under ten times. This chain connects TRBV5-4 to TRBJ1-1; D might be TRBD1 (6 bases). This CDR3 has 14 residues. V lost 0 bases and J lost 1, with 7 bases in between. Germline CDR1 reads SGHNT; CDR2 reads YYREEE (reference sequence). CDR3 sequence: CASSLGDTNTEAFF. CDR3 in DNA: TGTGCCAGCAGCTTGGGGGACACGAACACTGAAGCTTTCTTT. The full variable domain, in which reference TRBV5-4 and TRBJ1-1 provide the parts outside the CDR3, is ETGVTQSPTHLIKTRGQQVTLRCSSQSGHNTVSWYQQALGQGPQFIFQYYREEENGRGNFPPRFSGLQFPNYSSELNVNALELDDSALYLCASSLGDTNTEAFFGQGTRLTVV.

The chain couples TRBV6-2 or TRBV6-3 to TRBJ1-1; the D is unclear. The V gene's germline CDR1 is MNHEY and CDR2 SVGEGT. Trimming took 2 bases from V and 11 from J, leaving 9 bases between them. This CDR3 spans 11 amino acids. For the CDR3, the DNA is TGTGCCAGCAGTTACGGGAGCCCCGCTTTCTTT. It translates to CASSYGSPAFF.

This clonotype was found many times. J is TRBJ2-7 and V is TRBV13, with D maybe TRBD2 (5 bases). V lost 4 bases to trimming and J lost 0 bases, with 13 bases between them. This CDR3 contains 15 residues. Germline V gene data show CDR1 as PRHDT and CDR2 as FYEKMQ (reference sequence). CDR3 loop: CASSSGGLSSYEQYF. As DNA, the CDR3 is TGTGCCAGCAGCTCTGGCGGGCTAAGCTCCTACGAGCAGTACTTC. The entire variable domain, with the rest obtained from reference TRBV13 and TRBJ2-7, is as follows: AAGVIQSPRHLIKEKRETATLKCYPIPRHDTVYWYQQGPGQDPQFLISFYEKMQSDKGSIPDRFSAQQFSDYHSELNMSSLELGDSALYFCASSSGGLSSYEQYFGPGTRLTVT.

At least ten counts were recorded for this clonotype. V and J are TRBV6-5 and TRBJ1-6; D possibly corresponds to TRBD1 (5 bases). The ends were cut back, 0 bases at V and 0 bases at J, with 12 bases in the middle. Per the germline V gene, CDR1 is MNHEY and CDR2 is SVGAGI. This CDR3 comprises 18 residues. The CDR3: CASSYSGGSSSYNSPLHF. DNA of the CDR3: TGTGCCAGCAGTTACTCGGGGGGGTCTAGCTCCTATAATTCACCCCTCCACTTT.

The CDR3 reads CSARWTAGEQYF. The CDR3 DNA is TGCAGTGCTAGGTGGACGGCGGGAGAGCAGTACTTC. The chain recombines TRBV20-1 with TRBJ2-7; D possibly corresponds to TRBD2 (6 bases). V lost 3 bases and J lost 7, with 13 bases in between. This CDR3 has 12 amino acids. Germline V gives CDR1 DFQATT, CDR2 SNEGSKA (reference sequence).

This clonotype was counted ten times or more. V is TRBV28 and J is TRBJ2-3; 11 nucleotides match TRBD2. The germline V gene has CDR1 MDHEN and CDR2 SYDVKM. J was trimmed by 0 bases and V by 3 bases; bases with no gene match: 14. The length of the CDR3 is 20 residues. The CDR3 coding sequence is TGTGCCAGCAGTTTTCTCCCGGGACTAGCGGAAGAATCTAGCACAGATACGCAGTATTTT. This translates into CASSFLPGLAEESSTDTQYF. Looking up the rest from reference TRBV28 and TRBJ2-3 gives the full variable domain: DVKVTQSSRYLVKRTGEKVFLECVQDMDHENMFWYRQDPGLGLRLIYFSYDVKMKEKGDIPEGYSVSREKKERFSLILESASTNQTSMYLCASSFLPGLAEESSTDTQYFGPGTRLTVL.

This clonotype was seen at least ten times. V is TRBV20-1 and J is TRBJ2-5, with TRBD2 matching over 12 bases. Germline-derived CDR1 and CDR2 are DFQATT and SNEGSKA (reference sequence). The CDR3 length is 16 residues. CDR3 in DNA: TGCAGCGTGGGGGGGGGAGGACTAGCGGGACAAGAGACCCAGTACTTC. It yields the protein CSVGGGGLAGQETQYF.

This clonotype came up a few times. The chain employs TRBV12-3 or TRBV12-4 and TRBJ2-3; the D gene is possibly TRBD2 (6 bases). The CDR3 is 15 residues long. Trimming cost V 5 bases and J 2 bases, with 14 bases left between them. CDR3 amino acids: CASSPSRGTTDTQYF. The CDR3 nucleotides read TGTGCCAGCAGTCCTAGCCGGGGGACCACAGATACGCAGTATTTT.

The chain is built from TRBV28 and TRBJ2-5; either TRBD1 or TRBD2 may supply D (5 bases each). Trimming took off 6 bases at V and 5 bases at J, with 13 bases between the two ends. The germline gives CDR1 MDHEN, CDR2 SYDVKM. This CDR3 is 13 amino acids long. The CDR3 nucleotides are TGTGCCAGCAGGGGCGGATGGGGGGAGACCCAGTACTTC. Encoded protein: CASRGGWGETQYF.

The genes are TRBV13 and TRBJ1-1; 8 nucleotides line up with TRBD1. The CDR3 loop spans 16 amino acids. The V segment lost 2 bases and the J segment 1 base; nucleotides outside the gene matches: 6. In germline, CDR1 is PRHDT, CDR2 FYEKMQ (reference sequence). This CDR3 reads CASSLLGTGKNTEAFF. CDR3 sequence (DNA): TGTGCCAGCAGCTTATTGGGGACAGGAAAGAACACTGAAGCTTTCTTT.

The chain links TRBV30 to TRBJ1-2; no clear D gene. This CDR3 is built from 15 residues. Germline lookup yields CDR1 GTSNPN and CDR2 SVGIG (reference sequence). The V end lost 3 bases, the J end lost 3 bases, and 17 bases lay between the germline ends. The CDR3 loop is CAWSRELRAYYGYTF. The CDR3 region has the DNA TGTGCCTGGAGCCGGGAGCTCCGGGCCTACTATGGCTACACCTTC.

This clonotype was seen at least ten times. The rearrangement uses TRBV2 and TRBJ2-1; 8 bases are a match to TRBD2. V lost 3 bases to trimming and J lost 4 bases; unmatched junction nucleotides: 5. This CDR3 has 15 residues. Germline CDR1 reads SNHLY; CDR2 reads FYNNEI. The CDR3 spells CASSDLPSGYNEQFF. The CDR3 nucleotides read TGTGCCAGCAGTGATCTTCCTAGCGGGTACAATGAGCAGTTCTTC.

The V and J genes are TRBV14 and TRBJ2-7; a possible D gene is TRBD2 (6 bases). CDR1 and CDR2 (germline): SGHDN, FVKESK. V lost 4 bases and J lost 0, with 13 bases in between. This CDR3 region has 15 residues. CDR3 region: CASSPPGGSSYEQYF. The CDR3 DNA reads as TGTGCCAGCAGCCCCCCCGGGGGAAGCTCCTACGAGCAGTACTTC.